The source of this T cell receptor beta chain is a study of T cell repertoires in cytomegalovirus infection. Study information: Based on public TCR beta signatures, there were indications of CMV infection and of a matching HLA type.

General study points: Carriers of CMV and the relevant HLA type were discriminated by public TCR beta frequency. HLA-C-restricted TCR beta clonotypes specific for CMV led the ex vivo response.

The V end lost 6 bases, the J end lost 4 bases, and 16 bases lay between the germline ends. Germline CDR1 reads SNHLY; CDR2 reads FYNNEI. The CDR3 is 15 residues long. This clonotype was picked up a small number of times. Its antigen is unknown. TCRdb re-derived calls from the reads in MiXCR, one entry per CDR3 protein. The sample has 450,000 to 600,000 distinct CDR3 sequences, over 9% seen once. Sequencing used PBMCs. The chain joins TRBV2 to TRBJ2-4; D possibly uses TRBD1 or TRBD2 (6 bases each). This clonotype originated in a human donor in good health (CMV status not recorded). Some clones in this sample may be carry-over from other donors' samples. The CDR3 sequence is CASRRDTAGKNIQYF. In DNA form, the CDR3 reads TGTGCCAGCAGGAGGGACACCGCGGGAAAAAACATTCAGTACTTC. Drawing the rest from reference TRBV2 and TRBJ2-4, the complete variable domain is EPEVTQTPSHQVTQMGQEVILRCVPISNHLYFYWYRQILGQKVEFLVSFYNNEISEKSEIFDDQFSVERPDGSNFTLKIRSTKLEDSAMYFCASRRDTAGKNIQYFGAGTRLSVL.